Listed below are T cell receptor beta chains from one sample, sequenced in a study of blood T cell repertoires in COVID-19. Profiled with immunoSEQ multiplex PCR; TCRdb holds only in-frame clones, not every one. The sample shows approximately 270,000 clones, approximately 85% of them seen only once. Sequencing was done on a sample of peripheral blood. Receptors were obtained from a human donor with COVID-19, enrolled during active disease. The donor label of this sample is uncertain. The CDR3 runs from the conserved cysteine through the conserved F or W. D genes are given only for firm matches. Size values are once, few and many counts, or a class for expanded clones, and some rows have none.

>-|TRBV21-1|TRBJ2-2|many
-
CASSKVGAGANTGELFF
>TRBD1|TRBV7-9|TRBJ1-4|-
TGTGCCAGCAGCCTAGGGGGCGCGAACGAAAAACTGTTTTTT
CASSLGGANEKLFF
>-|TRBV2|TRBJ2-2|-
TGTGCCAGCAGTGAATCGGAACAGGGAGACGACACCGGGGAGCTGTTTTTT
CASSESEQGDDTGELFF
>TRBD2|TRBV5-4|TRBJ2-2|-
TGTGCCAGCAGCGGCACCCCTAGCGGGATTTACGTCGGGGAGCTGTTTTTT
CASSGTPSGIYVGELFF
>TRBD1|TRBV7-9|TRBJ1-1|-
TGTGCCAGCAGCTTAGTTACAGGGGGCGCAAGGGTAAGTGGTGAAGCTTTCTTT
CASSLVTGGARVSGEAFF
>-|TRBV5-1|TRBJ2-6|-
TGCGCCAGCTCTGAGTCCTCTGGGGCCAACGTCCTGACTTTC
CASSESSGANVLTF
>TRBD1|TRBV19|TRBJ1-4|few
TGTGCCAGTAGTCCACGACAGGGCTCGGTTGAAAAACTGTTTTTT
CASSPRQGSVEKLFF
>TRBD2|TRBV4-3|TRBJ2-7|-
TGCGCCAGCAGCCAAGCTCTAGCGGGGGGGTTCTCCTACGAGCAGTACTTC
CASSQALAGGFSYEQYF
>TRBD2|TRBV19|TRBJ2-7|-
TGTGCCAGTAGTATGGGACTAGCGGGAGCCTACGAGCAGTACTTC
CASSMGLAGAYEQYF
>-|TRBV11-2|TRBJ2-7|-
TGTGCCAGCAGCCCCTCAGGGCGCTACGAGCAGTACTTC
CASSPSGRYEQYF
>TRBD1|TRBV7-9|TRBJ1-2|-
TGTGCCAGCAGCCTACAGGGGCTTAACTATGGCTACACCTTC
CASSLQGLNYGYTF
>-|TRBV28|TRBJ1-2|-
TGTGCCAGCAGTTCGGGGATTGTAGGGACACGGGCGTTGAACACCTTC
CASSSGIVGTRALNTF
>-|TRBV6-5|TRBJ1-6|-
TGTGCCAGCAGTTACTCGACAAACTATAATTCACCCCTCCACTTT
CASSYSTNYNSPLHF
>TRBD1|TRBV28|TRBJ2-7|-
TGTGCCAGCAGTTTCTCGGACAGGACCTACGAGCAGTACTTC
CASSFSDRTYEQYF
>TRBD1|TRBV7-6|TRBJ1-4|-
TGTGCCAGCAGTTTCACCAGGGGGCGAGCTGAAAAACTGTTTTTT
CASSFTRGRAEKLFF
>TRBD1|TRBV29-1|TRBJ1-1|-
TGCAGCGTGAGGACAGGGAAAACTGAAGCTTTCTTT
CSVRTGKTEAFF
>TRBD1|TRBV2|TRBJ2-7|-
TGTGCCAGCAGGGCCGGGCAGGGGGCATCCTACGAGCAGTACTTC
CASRAGQGASYEQYF
>-|TRBV27|TRBJ2-3|-
TGTGCCAGCAGTTTATCGATGGAGGGCGATACGCAGTATTTT
CASSLSMEGDTQYF
>-|TRBV9|TRBJ2-3|few
TGTGCCAGCAGCGTAGCCCAGGATACGCAGTATTTT
CASSVAQDTQYF
>TRBD2|TRBV10-1|TRBJ2-1|-
TGCGCCAGCAGTGGGACTAGAAAATACAATGAGCAGTTCTTC
CASSGTRKYNEQFF
>TRBD2|TRBV4-1|TRBJ2-1|-
TGCGCCAGCAGCCAAGGTAGCGGGAGGAACCCATACAATGAGCAGTTCTTC
CASSQGSGRNPYNEQFF
>-|TRBV10-3|TRBJ2-1|-
TGTGCCATCAGTGAGTCGGCGGAGGTCTACAATGAGCAGTTCTTC
CAISESAEVYNEQFF
>-|TRBV5-6|TRBJ2-1|-
TGTGCCAGCAGCTTGGGTTCCTTTTACTACAATGAGCAGTTCTTC
CASSLGSFYYNEQFF
>TRBD2|TRBV30|TRBJ2-3|-
TGTGCCTGGAATCTAGCGGGAGGCGTAGATACGCAGTATTTT
CAWNLAGGVDTQYF
>-|TRBV15|TRBJ2-7|once
TGTGCCACCAGCAGAGATCTAGGGGGCGAGCAGTACTTC
CATSRDLGGEQYF
>-|TRBV6-5|TRBJ1-5|-
TGTGCCAGCAGTTACCGCAGGGGTAGGAATCAGCCCCAGCATTTT
CASSYRRGRNQPQHF
>TRBD1|TRBV11-2|TRBJ1-1|-
TGTGCCAGCAGCTTCTCGACAGGGGCCGCTTTCTTT
CASSFSTGAAFF
>-|TRBV5-1|TRBJ1-4|-
TGCGCCAGCAGCCGACAGGCGGAGAGAGAAAAACTGTTTTTT
CASSRQAEREKLFF
>-|TRBV25-1|TRBJ2-7|-
TGTGCCAGCAGTCCCTCGGGTCGGTACGAGCAGTACTTC
CASSPSGRYEQYF
>-|TRBV27|TRBJ2-7|-
TGTGCCAGCAGCCATCTACTCCACCGGTCCTACGAGCAGTACTTC
CASSHLLHRSYEQYF
>TRBD1|TRBV2|TRBJ1-4|-
TGTGCCAGCAGTGAAGGACAGGGGCAGGAAAAACTGTTTTTT
CASSEGQGQEKLFF
>-|TRBV3-1/TRBV3-2|TRBJ2-7|-
TGTGCCAGCAGCCAATCTTGGGCAGGGGCCTACGAGCAGTACTTC
CASSQSWAGAYEQYF
>-|TRBV18|TRBJ1-5|-
TGTGCCAGCTCACCAGGGGCAGACCCCAATCAGCCCCAGCATTTT
CASSPGADPNQPQHF
>-|TRBV9|TRBJ1-5|-
TGTGCCAGCAGCGTCGCGGCAGACCTCAATCAGCCCCAGCATTTT
CASSVAADLNQPQHF
>TRBD1|TRBV11-2|TRBJ2-7|once
TGTGCCAGCAGCCTCGGGGACAGATTGTACTTC
CASSLGDRLYF
>TRBD1|TRBV15|TRBJ2-7|-
TGTGCCACCAGCCGGGACAGGGGGCGATACGAGCAGTACTTC
CATSRDRGRYEQYF
>TRBD2|TRBV19|TRBJ2-1|-
TGTGCCAGTACTCCACGCGGGAGATCGGAGAAGAGCTCCTACAATGAGCAGTTCTTC
CASTPRGRSEKSSYNEQFF
>TRBD1|TRBV18|TRBJ1-2|few
TGTGCCAGCTCACCAACTACAGGGGAACACTATGGCTACACCTTC
CASSPTTGEHYGYTF
>-|TRBV2|TRBJ2-1|-
TGTGCCAGCAGCACCTCAGGGGATAATGAGCAGTTCTTC
CASSTSGDNEQFF
>TRBD1|TRBV7-3|TRBJ1-1|-
TGTGCCAGCAGCCTGGGACAGGGGTCGGCTTTCTTT
CASSLGQGSAFF
>-|TRBV5-1|TRBJ1-5|-
TGCGCCAGCAGCTTGCTGTCCACACCTGACTCCCCATATAGCAATCAGCCCCAGCATTTT
CASSLLSTPDSPYSNQPQHF
>-|TRBV7-9|TRBJ1-6|-
TGTGCCAGCAGCTCTCCTTCAGGGATGAATTCACCCCTCCACTTT
CASSSPSGMNSPLHF
>TRBD2|TRBV24-1|TRBJ2-3|-
TGTGCCACCAGTGAAGATACGGGACAGGGGACTAGCGGGAGTTTCGGTACGCAGTATTTT
CATSEDTGQGTSGSFGTQYF
>TRBD2|TRBV9|TRBJ2-1|-
TGTGCCAGCAGCGTCGGGACTAGCGCCTACAATGAGCAGTTCTTC
CASSVGTSAYNEQFF